The clone carrying this TCR beta chain has only one observation. Germline V gene data show CDR1 as MNHEY and CDR2 as SMNVEV (reference sequence). V lost 6 bases to trimming and J lost 3 bases, with 12 bases between them. This CDR3 comprises 14 residues. Profiled with immunoSEQ multiplex PCR; TCRdb holds only in-frame clones, not every one. In the table there are tens of thousands of clones, approximately 80% of which are singletons. The sample comes from a study of blood T cell repertoires in COVID-19. V is TRBV27 and J is TRBJ2-4; D possibly corresponds to TRBD1 (6 bases). Sequenced: peripheral blood. The receptor was derived from a man in his 70s with acute or convalescent COVID-19. CDR3 sequence (DNA): TGTGCCAGCAGAGCATGGGACAACAAAAACATTCAGTACTTC. Translation gives CASRAWDNKNIQYF.